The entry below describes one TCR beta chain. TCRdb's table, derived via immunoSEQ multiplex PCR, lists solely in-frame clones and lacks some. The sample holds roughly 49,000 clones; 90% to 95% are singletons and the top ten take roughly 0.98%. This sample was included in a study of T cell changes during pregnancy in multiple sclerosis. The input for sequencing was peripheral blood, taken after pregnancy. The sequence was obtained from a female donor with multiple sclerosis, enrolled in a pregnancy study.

The CDR3 is CAWREKGQLKLSPLHF. The CDR3 nucleotides read TGTGCCTGGAGGGAAAAAGGACAGCTAAAACTTTCACCCCTCCACTTT. V and J are TRBV30 and TRBJ1-6; perhaps TRBD1 as D (6 bases). Per the germline V gene, CDR1 is GTSNPN and CDR2 is SVGIG (reference sequence). V was clipped by 3 bases and J by 9 bases, with 21 bases between them. The CDR3 length is 16 residues.